These 30 T cell receptor beta chains share one sample of origin, sequenced in a study of glioma-infiltrating T cells. Amplification of TCR alpha and beta CDR3 regions from RNA used iRepertoire nested multiplex PCR. MiXCR was run by TCRdb on the multiplex PCR reads, yielding one entry per CDR3 protein. The data contain 150,000 or so distinct CDR3 sequences, roughly two fifths of them singletons. What was sequenced was glioma tissue, nonneoplastic brain tissue, or PBMCs (not recorded which). All receptors come from a human donor with low-grade glioma or glioblastoma, undergoing nonglioma brain surgery, or in good health (not recorded which).

This clonotype has only a few counts. The V and J genes are TRBV4-1 and TRBJ2-7, with a possible D match to TRBD2 (6 bases). The CDR3 is 16 residues long. Per germline, CDR1 MGHRA and CDR2 YSYEKL. Trimming cost V 1 base and J 4 bases, with 17 bases left between them. In DNA, the CDR3 is TGCGCCAGCAGCCAAGTATACGGGAGCCTACTGTACGAGCAGTACTTC. This codes for CASSQVYGSLLYEQYF.

The gene calls are TRBV7-9 and TRBJ2-2; 10 bases align to TRBD2. This CDR3 is built from 16 residues. CDR1 and CDR2 (germline): SEHNR, FQNEAQ (reference sequence). J gave up 4 bases and V 5 bases, and 7 bases lay outside the gene matches. The CDR3 protein is CASSLTSGTGTGELFF. As DNA, the CDR3 is TGTGCCAGCAGCCTCACTAGCGGGACCGGCACCGGGGAGCTGTTTTTT.

This clonotype has just a few counts. This chain links TRBV6-1 with TRBJ2-1, with 9 bases aligning to TRBD1. Per germline, CDR1 MNHNS and CDR2 SASEGT. The CDR3 spans 14 residues. The ends lost 5 bases at V and 12 bases at J; junction bases unmatched: 11. CDR3 sequence: CASSPNEGQGGQFF. The DNA of the CDR3 is TGTGCCAGCAGTCCTAATGAGGGACAGGGTGGGCAGTTCTTC.

This clonotype occurred a few times. The rearrangement links TRBV6-1 to TRBJ1-2, with TRBD1 as a possible D gene (5 bases). The CDR3 has 12 residues. V gave up 5 bases and J gave up 13 bases, with 17 bases separating them. Germline CDR1 and CDR2: MNHNS and SASEGT. The CDR3 coding sequence is TGTGCCAGCAGTTCCGGGGCAGGTTGGTGCACCTTC. Protein sequence: CASSSGAGWCTF.

This clonotype has only a few counts. The rearrangement uses TRBV20-1 and TRBJ2-5, with D perhaps given as TRBD1 or TRBD2 (6 bases each). V lost 1 base and J lost 5, with 17 bases in between. The CDR3 contains 15 residues. Germline V lookup: CDR1 DFQATT, CDR2 SNEGSKA (reference sequence). The CDR3 loop reads CSARGTGGEIETQYF. The CDR3 coding sequence is TGCAGTGCTAGAGGAACCGGGGGCGAGATTGAGACCCAGTACTTC.

A remark on this clonotype: A read error may be the cause here, since a much bigger clone is one base away. This chain connects TRBV20-1 to TRBJ2-5, with D possibly being TRBD1 (5 bases). The CDR3 extends over 14 amino acids. The germline gives CDR1 DFQATT, CDR2 SNEGSKA (reference sequence). The CDR3, as DNA: TGCAGTGCTAGAGATGACAGAGGCCAAGATACCCAGTACTTC. It yields the protein CSARDDRGQDTQYF.

The genes are TRBV4-1 and TRBJ2-7, with 8 bases lining up with TRBD2. Trimming removed 4 bases from V and 9 bases from J; junction bases left unmatched: 20. CDR3 length equals 17 residues. Germline V gives CDR1 MGHRA, CDR2 YSYEKL. CDR3 sequence: CASSPLFGLAGSLGQYF. The CDR3 nucleotides are TGCGCCAGCAGCCCACTCTTTGGGCTAGCGGGTTCCCTGGGGCAGTACTTC.

This clonotype was counted a single time. The V gene is TRBV2, the J gene TRBJ2-3, with TRBD1 as a possible D gene (6 bases). The germline V gene has CDR1 SNHLY and CDR2 FYNNEI. The CDR3 is made up of 15 amino acids. With 4 bases removed from V and 3 bases from J, the gap between germline ends came to 14 bases. The CDR3 region is CASSVGGGRTDTQYF. The CDR3 region has the DNA TGTGCCAGCAGTGTTGGGGGCGGAAGGACAGATACGCAGTATTTT. The full variable domain, its missing parts supplied by reference TRBV2 and TRBJ2-3, is EPEVTQTPSHQVTQMGQEVILRCVPISNHLYFYWYRQILGQKVEFLVSFYNNEISEKSEIFDDQFSVERPDGSNFTLKIRSTKLEDSAMYFCASSVGGGRTDTQYFGPGTRLTVL.

V usage is TRBV20-1 and J usage is TRBJ2-5; D gene uncertain. Looked up from germline, CDR1 is DFQATT and CDR2 is SNEGSKA (reference sequence). V lost 6 bases and J lost 3, with 14 bases in between. CDR3 length equals 13 residues. The CDR3 spells CSAIPPQEETQYF. CDR3 coding DNA: TGCAGTGCAATTCCTCCCCAGGAAGAGACCCAGTACTTC.

This clonotype showed up just a few times. The chain joins TRBV7-6 to TRBJ2-3; D gene unclear. The germline V and J ends were trimmed by 1 base and 6 bases, with 8 bases remaining between them. Germline V CDR1 and CDR2: SGHVS, FNYEAQ. CDR3 size: 13 residues. CDR3 in amino acids: CASSLGQTDTQYF. In DNA, the CDR3 is TGTGCCAGCAGCTTAGGGCAGACGGATACGCAGTATTTT. Full variable domain (missing parts from reference TRBV7-6 and TRBJ2-3): GAGVSQSPRYKVTKRGQDVALRCDPISGHVSLYWYRQALGQGPEFLTYFNYEAQQDKSGLPNDRFSAERPEGSISTLTIQRTEQRDSAMYRCASSLGQTDTQYFGPGTRLTVL.

This clonotype has only one observation. Here the CDR3 reads CASSYAPRGTTEAFF. CDR3 in DNA: TGTGCCAGCAGTTACGCCCCTAGGGGCACCACTGAAGCTTTCTTT. J is TRBJ1-1 and V is TRBV28; TRBD1 is a possible D gene (5 bases). The CDR3 length is 15 residues. The germline V and J ends were trimmed by 4 bases and 4 bases, with 16 bases remaining between them. Germline CDR1 is MDHEN and CDR2 is SYDVKM.

The chain carries TRBV5-1 and TRBJ2-1, with D uncertain. Trimming took 3 bases from V and 9 from J, leaving 10 bases between them. This CDR3 contains 12 residues. Germline V gene data show CDR1 as SGHRS and CDR2 as YFSETQ. The CDR3 sequence: CASSYSLAEQFF. The CDR3 nucleotides read TGCGCCAGCAGCTACTCACTGGCTGAGCAGTTCTTC. Looking up the rest from reference TRBV5-1 and TRBJ2-1 gives the full variable domain: KAGVTQTPRYLIKTRGQQVTLSCSPISGHRSVSWYQQTPGQGLQFLFEYFSETQRNKGNFPGRFSGRQFSNSRSEMNVSTLELGDSALYLCASSYSLAEQFFGPGTRLTVL.

On this clonotype itself: Just one base apart from a much larger clone, this may be a read error. CDR3 nucleotides: TGCAGCGTAGGACATTTTGAAGCTTTATTT. This codes for CSVGHFEALF. The chain employs TRBV29-1 and TRBJ1-1; possibly TRBD1 for D (5 bases). Germline V gene lookup returns CDR1 SQVTM and CDR2 ANQGSEA. CDR3 length: 10 amino acids. The variable domain in full, completed from reference TRBV29-1 and TRBJ1-1, reads SAVISQKPSRDICQRGTSLTIQCQVDSQVTMMFWYRQQPGQSLTLIATANQGSEATYESGFVIDKFPISRPNLTFSTLTVSNMSPEDSSIYLCSVGHFEALFGQGTRLTVV.

The chain links TRBV6-1 to TRBJ1-1; tentative D call: TRBD1 (6 bases). This CDR3 region has 14 residues. Trimming removed 2 bases at V and 3 bases at J, with 10 bases between. The germline CDR1 and CDR2 sequences are MNHNS and SASEGT. CDR3 loop: CASSELGADTEAFF. The CDR3 DNA reads as TGTGCCAGCAGTGAACTGGGGGCAGACACTGAAGCTTTCTTT.

This rearrangement joins TRBV12-3 or TRBV12-4 to TRBJ2-7; D is unclear. The CDR3 covers 12 residues. Trimming removed 8 bases at V and 5 bases at J, with 13 bases between. CDR3 sequence (DNA): TGTGCCAGCTCCTACACCCCTGACGAGCAGTACTTC. Translated: CASSYTPDEQYF.

This clonotype was detected a few times. The chain links TRBV7-9 to TRBJ2-7; tentatively, D is TRBD1 (6 bases). The CDR3 runs to 12 residues. Deletions cut 3 bases from V and 6 bases from J, with 9 bases between. The germline gives CDR1 SEHNR, CDR2 FQNEAQ (reference sequence). This CDR3 is CASSLGTTEQYF. CDR3 coding DNA: TGTGCCAGCAGCTTGGGGACAACCGAGCAGTACTTC.

Concerning this clonotype: A much larger clone is a single base away; this may be a read error. The chain has TRBV28 and TRBJ1-1; D is unclear. Per the germline V gene, CDR1 is MDHEN and CDR2 is SYDVKM. This CDR3 contains 12 residues. In DNA, the CDR3 is TGTGCCAGCAGTTTACTGAACACTGAAACTTTCTTT. This gives the protein CASSLLNTETFF.

The chain combines TRBV2 with TRBJ2-1; 7 nucleotides match TRBD2. Per the germline V gene, CDR1 is SNHLY and CDR2 is FYNNEI. J gave up 3 bases and V 6 bases, and 8 bases lay outside the gene matches. This CDR3 contains 15 residues. Here the CDR3 reads CASRDGLAVYNEQFF. The CDR3 coding sequence is TGTGCCAGCAGGGACGGTCTAGCGGTCTACAATGAGCAGTTCTTC.

This chain uses TRBV7-6 with TRBJ2-5, with D perhaps matching TRBD1 (6 bases). V shed 5 bases and J shed 4 bases, with 14 bases lying between them. Germline CDR1 and CDR2: SGHVS and FNYEAQ. The CDR3 runs 14 residues. Here the CDR3 reads CASSVDRSPETQYF. For the CDR3, the DNA is TGTGCCAGCAGCGTCGACAGGAGCCCAGAGACCCAGTACTTC.

There are a few counts of this clonotype. The chain is built from TRBV20-1 and TRBJ2-7; TRBD2 aligns across 14 bases. Losses at the gene ends were 6 bases for V and 2 bases for J; bases not matched to a gene: 3. Per the germline V gene, CDR1 is DFQATT and CDR2 is SNEGSKA (reference sequence). The CDR3 contains 14 residues. In DNA form, the CDR3 reads TGCAGTGCCCTGACTAGCGGGGGGGCCTACGAGCAGTACTTC. Translated, it gives CSALTSGGAYEQYF.

With respect to this clonotype: A junction end diverges from the germline sequence, so it may reflect a read error. This sequence joins TRBV7-7 and TRBJ1-1; TRBD1 agrees at 8 bases. Germline assignment: CDR1 SSHAT and CDR2 FNYEAQ (reference sequence). The CDR3 consists of 15 residues. Here the CDR3 DNA reads TGTGCCACCAGCAGAGGGACAGGTAAACAGGGTGAAGCTTTCTTT. Residues: CATSRGTGKQGEAFF.

This clonotype came up once. Being one base from a much bigger clone, this may be a read error. This rearrangement joins TRBV12-3 or TRBV12-4 to TRBJ1-1; D might be TRBD1 (6 bases). The CDR3 has 14 amino acids. The V end lost 6 bases, the J end lost 4 bases, and 15 bases lay between the germline ends. The DNA of the CDR3 is TGTGCCAGCAGCCGGACAGTGGAAGGCACTGAAGCTTTCTTT. This translates into CASSRTVEGTEAFF.

The sample holds a few counts of this clonotype. The chain links TRBV6-1 to TRBJ1-1; TRBD1 aligns across 10 bases. The CDR3 sequence is 12 residues long. Trimming cost V 6 bases and J 8 bases; bases outside gene matches: 3. In germline, CDR1 is MNHNS, CDR2 SASEGT. The CDR3 DNA sequence: TGTGCCAGCAGAATGGGACAGGGGGAAGCTTTCTTT. Protein product: CASRMGQGEAFF.

A note on this clonotype: One base away lies a much larger clone, so this may be a sequencing read error. The V gene is TRBV27, the J gene TRBJ1-1, with D possibly matching TRBD1 (5 bases). The CDR3 contains 14 residues. Per germline, CDR1 MNHEY and CDR2 SMNVEV (reference sequence). The V end was cut by 3 bases, the J end by 6 bases, with 14 bases between. In DNA form, the CDR3 reads TGTGCCAGCAGTTTGGGAATCCTAGGGGCTGAAGCTTTCTTT. Its translation is CASSLGILGAEAFF.

This clonotype appeared a single time. This chain joins TRBV28 and TRBJ1-1; 7 nucleotides line up with TRBD1. With V trimmed by 3 bases and J by 5 bases, 6 bases remained unmatched. The CDR3 runs 14 residues. Germline CDR1 is MDHEN and CDR2 is SYDVKM. CDR3 in DNA: TGTGCCAGCAGTTTGCCTACAGGGGCGACTGAAGCTTTCTTT. Translation gives CASSLPTGATEAFF.

This clonotype was seen repeatedly, ten times or more. The V call is TRBV6-2 or TRBV6-3, the J call TRBJ2-7, with D unresolved. Trimming took off 7 bases at V and 4 bases at J, with 11 bases between the two ends. This CDR3 is 12 amino acids long. Germline loops: CDR1 MNHEY, CDR2 SVGEGT. The CDR3 region is CASNDPEYEQYF. The CDR3 DNA reads as TGTGCCAGCAATGATCCGGAATACGAGCAGTACTTC.

The chain links TRBV4-1 to TRBJ1-3; 8 nucleotides align to TRBD1. Per germline, CDR1 MGHRA and CDR2 YSYEKL. J lost 0 bases, V lost 1 base, and 2 bases had no gene match. The CDR3 is 16 amino acids. CDR3 nucleotides: TGCGCCAGCAGCCAAGGACAGGGGTTCTCTGGAAACACCATATATTTT. Amino acids: CASSQGQGFSGNTIYF.

Ten or more counts support this clonotype. The chain combines TRBV28 with TRBJ2-1; possibly TRBD1 or TRBD2 for D (6 bases each). The CDR3 contains 14 residues. The V gene's germline CDR1 is MDHEN and CDR2 SYDVKM. Trimming took off 4 bases at V and 3 bases at J, with 10 bases between the two ends. The CDR3 nucleotides read TGTGCCAGCAGTTGGGGGGCGGGCTACAATGAGCAGTTCTTC. Its translation is CASSWGAGYNEQFF.

This chain uses TRBV6-6 with TRBJ2-1; unclear D gene. V lost 0 bases, J lost 5 bases, and 8 bases lay in between. There are 14 residues in the CDR3. The V gene's germline CDR1 is MNHNY and CDR2 SVGAGI (reference sequence). CDR3 in amino acids: CASSYSGNHNEQFF. The CDR3 DNA reads TGTGCCAGCAGTTACTCGGGCAATCACAATGAGCAGTTCTTC.

The V and J genes are TRBV18 and TRBJ2-7, with 9 bases that match TRBD1. Germline trimming cut 7 bases from V and 7 bases from J; bases unmatched to any gene: 11. CDR1 and CDR2 from the germline V gene are KGHSH and LQKENI. The CDR3 is 14 residues long. The CDR3 is CASLTTGGAGEQYF. Here the CDR3 DNA reads TGTGCCAGCTTGACTACAGGGGGCGCGGGGGAGCAGTACTTC. Combining the CDR3 with reference TRBV18 and TRBJ2-7 gives the whole variable domain NAGVMQNPRHLVRRRGQEARLRCSPMKGHSHVYWYRQLPEEGLKFMVYLQKENIIDESGMPKERFSAEFPKEGPSILRIQQVVRGDSAAYFCASLTTGGAGEQYFGPGTRLTVT.